Listed below are T cell receptor beta chains from one sample, sequenced in a study of vaccination and CD4 T cells after COVID-19. MiXCR, applied by TCRdb to the PCR reads, yields one record per CDR3 protein. The sample lists 10,000 to 11,000 distinct CDR3 sequences, almost 60% occurring once. These receptors' antigens are unknown. Material: CD4+ T cells from blood, cultured in vitro. These receptors came from a human donor who had recovered from COVID-19. The CDR3 runs from the conserved cysteine through the conserved F or W. D genes are given only for firm matches. The size field is filled for only some rows; it gives once, few, many or a size class.

j_gene,v_gene,len,d_gene,abundance,CDR3nt,CDR3aa
TRBJ1-2,TRBV7-2,14,TRBD1,-,TGTGCCAGCAGCCCGCCGGGACAGGGTGGAGGCTACACCTTC,CASSPPGQGGGYTF
TRBJ1-4,TRBV20-1,11,-,-,TGCAGTGCTGAGAACGGTGAAAAACTGTTTTTT,CSAENGEKLFF
TRBJ2-2,TRBV27,14,-,-,TGTGCCAGCAGTTTGCAGGGTGGGGCCGGGGAGCTGTTTTTT,CASSLQGGAGELFF
TRBJ2-7,TRBV27,13,-,once,TGTGCCAGCAGTCCCCTCGGGTCCTACGAGCAGTACTTC,CASSPLGSYEQYF
TRBJ1-5,TRBV6-1,14,-,few,TGTGCCAGCAGTGGTGGGGGCTGGGATCAGCCCCAGCATTTT,CASSGGGWDQPQHF
TRBJ2-1,TRBV6-2/TRBV6-3,15,-,-,TGTGCCAGCAGTTTTTTCCAGGTGGATGACAATGAGCAGTTCTTC,CASSFFQVDDNEQFF
TRBJ2-1,TRBV20-1,16,-,-,TGCAGTGCTAGAGATCTTGCGTGGGACGGTTACAATGAGCAGTTCTTC,CSARDLAWDGYNEQFF
TRBJ1-2,TRBV7-7,14,-,-,TGTGCTAGCAGCTTAAGGGTCAGGGACTATGGCTACACCTTC,CASSLRVRDYGYTF
TRBJ2-7,TRBV14,12,-,-,TGTGCCAGCAGCCAAGAAGGGTTGGAGCAGTACTTC,CASSQEGLEQYF
TRBJ1-6,TRBV7-9,14,TRBD1,-,TGTGCCAGCAGCGGGTCGACAGGGCCTTCACCCCTCCACTTT,CASSGSTGPSPLHF
TRBJ1-5,TRBV19,17,TRBD1,few,TGTGCCAGTAGTTATTCGACAGGGGGCGCAAGCAATCAGCCCCAGCATTTT,CASSYSTGGASNQPQHF
TRBJ1-3,TRBV7-2,13,-,-,TGTGCCAGCAGATTCGAGCTTGGAAACACCATATATTTT,CASRFELGNTIYF
TRBJ2-1,TRBV20-1,14,-,-,TGCAGTGCTAGGATTAGCGGCAGAATCAATGAGCAGTTCTTC,CSARISGRINEQFF
TRBJ2-5,TRBV6-1,16,-,-,TGTGCCAGCAGTCGGGCGGGGGCACCAACCCAAGAGACCCAGTACTTC,CASSRAGAPTQETQYF
TRBJ2-5,TRBV7-9,14,-,-,TGTGCCGGCAGCTCGGGGGCTCGGCAAGAGACCCAGTACTTC,CAGSSGARQETQYF
TRBJ2-1,TRBV7-9,14,TRBD1,-,TGTGCCAGCAGTTCCTTACAGGGGGTGGATGAGCAGTTCTTC,CASSSLQGVDEQFF
TRBJ1-1,TRBV20-1,15,-,-,TGCAGTGCTACTAGGGCAGGAAAAATGAACACTGAAGCTTTCTTT,CSATRAGKMNTEAFF
TRBJ2-7,TRBV24-1,12,-,-,TGTGCCACCAGTGATTTAGTGGGCGAGCAGTACTTC,CATSDLVGEQYF
TRBJ1-6,TRBV7-2,16,-,few,TGTGCCAGCAGCTCGCCCCTGTGGGGACGGCATTCACCCCTCCACTTT,CASSSPLWGRHSPLHF
TRBJ1-4,TRBV27,14,-,few,TGTGCCAGCAGCCCCAGGCTGAGGGGTGAAAAACTGTTTTTT,CASSPRLRGEKLFF
TRBJ1-5,TRBV6-1,15,-,few,TGTGCCAGCACGCGGGACGGGTACAGCAATCAGCCCCAGCATTTT,CASTRDGYSNQPQHF
TRBJ1-5,TRBV20-1,13,-,large,TGCAGTGCAGGGATGTATAGCAATCAGCCCCAGCATTTT,CSAGMYSNQPQHF
TRBJ1-5,TRBV5-1,13,-,few,TGCGCCAGCAGCTTGGGCGTCAATCAGCCCCAGCATTTT,CASSLGVNQPQHF
TRBJ2-7,TRBV11-2,15,TRBD1,-,TGTGCCAGCAGTAAGACCGGGACAGGGGGCGGCGAGCAGTACTTC,CASSKTGTGGGEQYF
TRBJ2-3,TRBV6-5,16,TRBD2,-,TGTGCCAGCAGTTTGCGGGCTAGCGGATTCTCGGATACGCAGTATTTT,CASSLRASGFSDTQYF
TRBJ1-5,TRBV19,16,-,-,TGTGCCAGTAGTACAGGGGCAGGGGAGAGCAATCAGCCCCAGCATTTT,CASSTGAGESNQPQHF
TRBJ2-4,TRBV18,13,-,-,TGTGCCAGTTCCCCCGGGGCCCAAAACATTCAGTACTTC,CASSPGAQNIQYF
TRBJ1-1,TRBV20-1,13,-,few,TGCAGTGCCGGGGGCCAGATGAACACTGAAGCTTTCTTT,CSAGGQMNTEAFF
TRBJ2-2,TRBV6-7,10,-,-,TGTGCCAGCCTTTTTGGGGAGCTGTTTTTT,CASLFGELFF
TRBJ1-1,TRBV12-5,15,TRBD1,-,TGTGCTAGTGGTCCGGGGGACAGGGAGGCCACTGAAGCTTTCTTT,CASGPGDREATEAFF